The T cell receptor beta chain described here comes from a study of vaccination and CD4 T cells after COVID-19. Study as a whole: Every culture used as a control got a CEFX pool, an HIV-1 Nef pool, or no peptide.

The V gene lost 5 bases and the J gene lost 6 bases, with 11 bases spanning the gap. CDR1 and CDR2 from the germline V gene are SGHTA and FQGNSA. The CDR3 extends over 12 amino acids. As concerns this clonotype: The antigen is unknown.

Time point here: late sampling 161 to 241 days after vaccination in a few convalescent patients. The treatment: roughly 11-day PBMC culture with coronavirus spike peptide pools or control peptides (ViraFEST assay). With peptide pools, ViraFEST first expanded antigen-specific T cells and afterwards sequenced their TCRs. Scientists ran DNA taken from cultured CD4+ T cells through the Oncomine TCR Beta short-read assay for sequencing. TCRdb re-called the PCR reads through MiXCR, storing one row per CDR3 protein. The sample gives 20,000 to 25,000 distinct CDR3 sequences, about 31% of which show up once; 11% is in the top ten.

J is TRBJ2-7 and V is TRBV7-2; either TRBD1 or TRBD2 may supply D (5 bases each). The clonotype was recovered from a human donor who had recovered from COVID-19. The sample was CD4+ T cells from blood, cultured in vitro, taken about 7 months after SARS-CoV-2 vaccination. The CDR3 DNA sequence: TGTGCCAGCAGCCCTAGCAGGGTCGAGCAGTACTTC. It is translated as CASSPSRVEQYF.